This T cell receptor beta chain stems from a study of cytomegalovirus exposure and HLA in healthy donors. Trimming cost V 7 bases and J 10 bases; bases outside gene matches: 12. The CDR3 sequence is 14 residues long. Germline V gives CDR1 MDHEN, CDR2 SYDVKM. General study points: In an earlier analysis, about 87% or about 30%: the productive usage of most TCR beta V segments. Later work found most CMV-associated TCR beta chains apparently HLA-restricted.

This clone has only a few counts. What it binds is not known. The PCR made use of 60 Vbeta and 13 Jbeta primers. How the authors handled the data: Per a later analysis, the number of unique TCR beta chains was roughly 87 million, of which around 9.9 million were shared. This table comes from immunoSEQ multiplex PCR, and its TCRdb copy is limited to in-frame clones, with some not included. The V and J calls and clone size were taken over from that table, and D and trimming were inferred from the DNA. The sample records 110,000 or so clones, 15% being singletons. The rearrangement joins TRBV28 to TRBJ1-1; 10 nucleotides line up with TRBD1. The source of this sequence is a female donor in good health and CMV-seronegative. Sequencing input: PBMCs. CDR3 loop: CASKTGGGYSTAFF. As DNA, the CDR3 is TGTGCCAGCAAGACAGGGGGCGGCTATTCTACAGCTTTCTTT.